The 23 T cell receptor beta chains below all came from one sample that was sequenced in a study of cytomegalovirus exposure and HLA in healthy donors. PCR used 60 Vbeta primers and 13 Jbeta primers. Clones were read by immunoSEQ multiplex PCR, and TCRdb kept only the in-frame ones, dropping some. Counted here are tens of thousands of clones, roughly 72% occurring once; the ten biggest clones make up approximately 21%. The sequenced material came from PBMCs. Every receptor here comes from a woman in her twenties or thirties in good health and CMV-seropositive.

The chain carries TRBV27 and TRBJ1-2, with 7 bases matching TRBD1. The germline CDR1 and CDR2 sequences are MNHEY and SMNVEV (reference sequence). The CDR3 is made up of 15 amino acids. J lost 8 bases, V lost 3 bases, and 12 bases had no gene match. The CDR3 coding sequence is TGTGCCAGCAGTTTGGGACCGGGACAGACGGAAGGCTACACCTTC. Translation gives CASSLGPGQTEGYTF.

CDR3 sequence (DNA): TGTGCCAGCAGTGAGAGAGCTTTCGGAGAGACCCAGTACTTC. It encodes CASSERAFGETQYF. The V and J genes are TRBV25-1 and TRBJ2-5, with D unclear. With 3 bases removed from V and 4 bases from J, the gap between germline ends came to 12 bases. This CDR3 has 14 residues. CDR1 is MGHDK and CDR2 is SYGVNS in the germline V gene.

As DNA, the CDR3 is TGTGCCAGCAGCTGGAGGGGGCTCAGGACCCAGTACTTC. Protein product: CASSWRGLRTQYF. The chain carries TRBV13 and TRBJ2-5; weak D call: TRBD1 (7 bases). CDR1 is PRHDT, CDR2 FYEKMQ, per germline (reference sequence). The CDR3 totals 13 residues. The germline V and J ends were trimmed by 4 bases and 7 bases, with 13 bases remaining between them.

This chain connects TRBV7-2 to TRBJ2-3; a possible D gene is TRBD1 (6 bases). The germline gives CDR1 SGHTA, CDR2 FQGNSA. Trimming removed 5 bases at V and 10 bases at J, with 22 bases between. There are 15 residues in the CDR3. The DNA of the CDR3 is TGTGCCAGCAGCCCGTGGACAGCCCTCGGGTGGGCGCAGTATTTT. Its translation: CASSPWTALGWAQYF. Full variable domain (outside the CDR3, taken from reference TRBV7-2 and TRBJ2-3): GAGVSQSPSNKVTEKGKDVELRCDPISGHTALYWYRQSLGQGLEFLIYFQGNSAPDKSGLPSDRFSAERTGGSVSTLTIQRTQQEDSAVYLCASSPWTALGWAQYFGPGTRLTVL.

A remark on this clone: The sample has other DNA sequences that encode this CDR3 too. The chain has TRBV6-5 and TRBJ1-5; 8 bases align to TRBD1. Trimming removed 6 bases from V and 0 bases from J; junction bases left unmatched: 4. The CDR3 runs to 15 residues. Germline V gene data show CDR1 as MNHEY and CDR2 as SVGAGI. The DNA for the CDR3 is TGTGCCAGCAGCAAAGACAGGGGTAGCAATCAGCCCCAGCATTTT. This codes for CASSKDRGSNQPQHF.

For the CDR3, the DNA is TGTGCCAGCAGGCCACACCGGGACATTGCCTACGAGCAGTACTTC. Its translation is CASRPHRDIAYEQYF. The chain links TRBV27 to TRBJ2-7; D possibly corresponds to TRBD1 (6 bases). The CDR3 is 15 amino acids. Trimming shortened V by 6 bases and J by 2 bases, and 17 bases separated the two germline ends. CDR1 is MNHEY and CDR2 is SMNVEV in the germline V gene (reference sequence).

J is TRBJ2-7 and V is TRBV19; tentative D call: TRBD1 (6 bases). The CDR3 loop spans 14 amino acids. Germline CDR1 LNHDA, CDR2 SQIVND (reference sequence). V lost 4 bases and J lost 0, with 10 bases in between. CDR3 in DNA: TGTGCCAGTAGTACACAGGGTTTCTCCTACGAGCAGTACTTC. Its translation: CASSTQGFSYEQYF.

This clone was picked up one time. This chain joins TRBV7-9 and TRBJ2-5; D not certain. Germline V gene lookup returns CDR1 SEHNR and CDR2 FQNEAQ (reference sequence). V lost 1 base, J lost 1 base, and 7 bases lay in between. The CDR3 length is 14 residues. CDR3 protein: CASSLGSSQETQYF. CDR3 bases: TGTGCCAGCAGCTTAGGTTCTTCCCAAGAGACCCAGTACTTC.

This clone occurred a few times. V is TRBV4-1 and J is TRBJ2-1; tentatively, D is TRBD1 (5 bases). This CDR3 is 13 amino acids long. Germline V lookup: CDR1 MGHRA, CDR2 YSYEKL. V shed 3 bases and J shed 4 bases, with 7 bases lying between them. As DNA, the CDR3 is TGCGCCAGCAGCCACGACAGATACAATGAGCAGTTCTTC. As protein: CASSHDRYNEQFF.

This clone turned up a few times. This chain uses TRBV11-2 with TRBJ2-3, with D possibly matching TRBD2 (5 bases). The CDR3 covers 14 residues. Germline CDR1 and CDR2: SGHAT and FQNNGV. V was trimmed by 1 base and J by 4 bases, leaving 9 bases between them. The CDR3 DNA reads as TGTGCCAGCAGCTTAGCGGCAGCGGCAGATACGCAGTATTTT. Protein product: CASSLAAAADTQYF.

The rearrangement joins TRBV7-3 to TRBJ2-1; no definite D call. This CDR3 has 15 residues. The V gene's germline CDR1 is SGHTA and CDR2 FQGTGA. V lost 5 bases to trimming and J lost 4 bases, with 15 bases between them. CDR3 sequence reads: CASSRDSLPYNEQFF. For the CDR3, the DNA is TGTGCCAGCAGCCGAGACTCGTTACCTTACAATGAGCAGTTCTTC.

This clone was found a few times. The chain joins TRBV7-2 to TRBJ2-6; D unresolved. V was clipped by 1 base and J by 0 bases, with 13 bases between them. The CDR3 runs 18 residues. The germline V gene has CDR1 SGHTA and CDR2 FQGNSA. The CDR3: CASSLVGLQTSGANVLTF. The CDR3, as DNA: TGTGCCAGCAGCTTAGTAGGTTTACAGACCTCTGGGGCCAACGTCCTGACTTTC.

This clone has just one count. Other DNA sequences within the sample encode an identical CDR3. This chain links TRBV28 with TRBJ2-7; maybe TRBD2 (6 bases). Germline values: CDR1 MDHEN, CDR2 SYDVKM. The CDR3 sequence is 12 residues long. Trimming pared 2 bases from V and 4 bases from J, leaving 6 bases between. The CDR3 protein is CASSLRGYEQYF. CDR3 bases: TGTGCCAGCAGTTTACGGGGGTACGAGCAGTACTTC.

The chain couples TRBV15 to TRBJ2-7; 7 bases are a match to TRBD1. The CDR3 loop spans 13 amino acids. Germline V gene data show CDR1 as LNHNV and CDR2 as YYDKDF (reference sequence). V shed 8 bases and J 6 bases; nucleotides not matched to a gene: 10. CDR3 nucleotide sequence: TGTGCCACCTACTCGGACAGGTCAGGCGAGCAGTACTTC. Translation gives CATYSDRSGEQYF.

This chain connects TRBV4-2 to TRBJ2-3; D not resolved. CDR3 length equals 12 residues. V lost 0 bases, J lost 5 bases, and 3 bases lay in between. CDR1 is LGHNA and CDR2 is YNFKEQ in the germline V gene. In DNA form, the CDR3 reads TGTGCCAGCAGCCAAGATAGAGATACGCAGTATTTT. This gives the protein CASSQDRDTQYF.

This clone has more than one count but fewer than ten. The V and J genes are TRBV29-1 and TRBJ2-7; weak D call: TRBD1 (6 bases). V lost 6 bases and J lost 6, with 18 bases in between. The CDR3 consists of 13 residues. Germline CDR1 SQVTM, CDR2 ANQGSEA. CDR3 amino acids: CSVVAQGLSEQYF. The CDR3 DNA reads TGCAGCGTCGTCGCGCAGGGGTTAAGCGAGCAGTACTTC.

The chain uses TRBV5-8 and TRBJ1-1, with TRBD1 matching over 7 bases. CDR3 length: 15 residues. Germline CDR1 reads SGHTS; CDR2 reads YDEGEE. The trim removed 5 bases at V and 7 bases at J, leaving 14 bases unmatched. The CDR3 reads CASSPTGQALGEAFF. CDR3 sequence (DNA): TGTGCCAGCAGTCCGACCGGACAGGCTTTAGGTGAAGCTTTCTTT. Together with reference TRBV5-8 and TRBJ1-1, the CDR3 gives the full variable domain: EAGVTQSPTHLIKTRGQQATLRCSPISGHTSVYWYQQALGLGLQFLLWYDEGEERNRGNFPPRFSGRQFPNYSSELNVNALELEDSALYLCASSPTGQALGEAFFGQGTRLTVV.

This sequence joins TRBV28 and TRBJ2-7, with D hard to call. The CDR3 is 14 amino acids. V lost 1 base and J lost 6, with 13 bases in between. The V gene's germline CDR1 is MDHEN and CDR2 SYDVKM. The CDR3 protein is CASSLYASNFEQYF. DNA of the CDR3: TGTGCCAGCAGTTTATACGCCAGTAATTTCGAGCAGTACTTC.

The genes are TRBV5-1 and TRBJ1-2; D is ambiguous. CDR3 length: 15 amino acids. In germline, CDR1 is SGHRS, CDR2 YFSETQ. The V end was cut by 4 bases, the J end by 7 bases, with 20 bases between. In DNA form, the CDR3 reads TGCGCCAGCAGCCCGAGGGTAGAAGGGCCTAGTGGCTACACCTTC. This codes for CASSPRVEGPSGYTF.

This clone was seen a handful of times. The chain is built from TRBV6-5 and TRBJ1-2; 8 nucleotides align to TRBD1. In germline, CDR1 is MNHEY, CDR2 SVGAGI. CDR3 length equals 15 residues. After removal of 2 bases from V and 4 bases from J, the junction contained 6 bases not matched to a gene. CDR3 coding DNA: TGTGCCAGCAGTTACGAGGACAGGGCGTTCTATGGCTACACCTTC. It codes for CASSYEDRAFYGYTF.

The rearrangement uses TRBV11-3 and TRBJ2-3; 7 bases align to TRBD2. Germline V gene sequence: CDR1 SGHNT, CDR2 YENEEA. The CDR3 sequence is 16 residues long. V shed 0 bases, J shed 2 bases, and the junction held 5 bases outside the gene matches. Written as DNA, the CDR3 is TGTGCCAGCAGCTTAGATAGTGGGGGGGTCACAGATACGCAGTATTTT. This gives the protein CASSLDSGGVTDTQYF. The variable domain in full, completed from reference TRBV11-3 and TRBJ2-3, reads EAGVVQSPRYKIIEKKQPVAFWCNPISGHNTLYWYLQNLGQGPELLIRYENEEAVDDSQLPKDRFSAERLKGVDSTLKIQPAELGDSAVYLCASSLDSGGVTDTQYFGPGTRLTVL.

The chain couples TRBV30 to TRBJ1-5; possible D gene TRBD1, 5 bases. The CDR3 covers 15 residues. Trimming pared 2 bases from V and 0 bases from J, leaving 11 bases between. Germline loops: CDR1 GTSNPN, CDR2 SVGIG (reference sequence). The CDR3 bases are TGTGCCTGGAGTCCGGGACTTTATAGCAATCAGCCCCAGCATTTT. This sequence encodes CAWSPGLYSNQPQHF.

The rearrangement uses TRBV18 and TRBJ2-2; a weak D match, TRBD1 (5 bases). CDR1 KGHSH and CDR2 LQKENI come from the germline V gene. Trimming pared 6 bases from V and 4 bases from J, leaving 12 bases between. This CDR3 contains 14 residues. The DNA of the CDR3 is TGTGCCAGCTCTAACCAGGGAAGCACCGGGGAGCTGTTTTTT. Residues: CASSNQGSTGELFF.